Included here is one TCR beta chain sequence, with context. Its specificity is unknown. These data originate in a study of CD8+ T cells in alopecia areata. Study outcomes and limitations: Researchers reported that TCR sharing among patients proved less clear than in mice, possibly HLA-linked. Scalp and blood retained many expanded lesional clones during tofacitinib.

After isolation, RNA underwent reverse transcription to generate cDNA as the sequencing template. Assay: immunoSEQ multiplex PCR; the TCRdb copy retains only in-frame clones and omits some. The data hold 90,000 to 130,000 clones, with 50% to 75% observed a single time. Treatment indicated: oral pan-JAK inhibitor, 5-10 mg twice daily. Obtained from alopecia areata patients were lesional scalp punch biopsies along with peripheral blood. The sorting of PBMCs gave CD4+ and CD8+ T cells. The sequence derives from a human donor with alopecia areata. Specimen: CD8+ T cells sorted from blood, collected at week 24, from a patient treated with tofacitinib.

CDR3 residues: CAWSVGVGGPTDTQYF. DNA for the CDR3: TGTGCCTGGAGCGTTGGTGTGGGGGGGCCAACAGATACGCAGTATTTT. The chain employs TRBV30 and TRBJ2-3; TRBD2 might be the D (7 bases). Trimming left V 3 bases short and J 3 bases short, with 19 bases between. Germline-derived CDR1 and CDR2 are GTSNPN and SVGIG (reference sequence). CDR3 size: 16 residues.